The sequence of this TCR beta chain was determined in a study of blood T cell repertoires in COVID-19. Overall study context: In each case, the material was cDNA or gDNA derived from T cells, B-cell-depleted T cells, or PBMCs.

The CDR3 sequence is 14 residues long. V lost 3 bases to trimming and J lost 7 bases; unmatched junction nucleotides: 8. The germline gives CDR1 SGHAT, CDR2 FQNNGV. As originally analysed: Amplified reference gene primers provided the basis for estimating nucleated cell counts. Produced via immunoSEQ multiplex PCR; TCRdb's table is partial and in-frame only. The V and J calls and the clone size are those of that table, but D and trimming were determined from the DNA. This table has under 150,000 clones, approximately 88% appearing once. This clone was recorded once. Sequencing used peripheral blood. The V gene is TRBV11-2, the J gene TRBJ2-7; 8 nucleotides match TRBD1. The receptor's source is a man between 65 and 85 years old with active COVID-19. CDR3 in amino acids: CASSLDRAPGEQYF. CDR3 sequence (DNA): TGTGCCAGCAGCTTGGACAGGGCCCCTGGGGAGCAGTACTTC.